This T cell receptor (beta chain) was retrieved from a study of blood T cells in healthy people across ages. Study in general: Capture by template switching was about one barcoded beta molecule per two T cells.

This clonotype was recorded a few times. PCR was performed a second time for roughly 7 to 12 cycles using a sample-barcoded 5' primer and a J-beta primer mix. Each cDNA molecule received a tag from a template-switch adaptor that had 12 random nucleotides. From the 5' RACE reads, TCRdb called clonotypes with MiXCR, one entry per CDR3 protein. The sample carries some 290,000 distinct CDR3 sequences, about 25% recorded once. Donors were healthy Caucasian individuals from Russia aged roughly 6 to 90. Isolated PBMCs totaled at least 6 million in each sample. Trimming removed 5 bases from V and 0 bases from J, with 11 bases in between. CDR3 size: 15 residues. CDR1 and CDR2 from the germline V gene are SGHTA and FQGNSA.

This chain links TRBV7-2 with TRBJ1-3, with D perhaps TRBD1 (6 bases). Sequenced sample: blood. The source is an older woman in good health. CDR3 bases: TGTGCCAGCAGCCCAGGGGAAAACTCTGGAAACACCATATATTTT. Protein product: CASSPGENSGNTIYF.